Below, 23 T cell receptor beta chains from the same sample are listed, as sequenced in a study of blood T cell repertoires in COVID-19. The method was immunoSEQ multiplex PCR; TCRdb's version includes in-frame clones alone and lacks a portion of them. The sample includes 50,000 to 75,000 clones, around nine tenths of them seen just once. The specimen was peripheral blood. The receptors shown here come from a man aged 60 to 69 with acute or convalescent COVID-19.

The chain links TRBV9 to TRBJ1-1; 10 bases fit TRBD1. With 0 bases clipped from V and 4 bases from J, the junction kept 6 bases outside the gene matches. The CDR3 is 16 amino acids. The germline V gene encodes CDR1 SGDLS and CDR2 YYNGEE. The CDR3 reads CASSVAGTGVLTEAFF. The CDR3 nucleotides are TGTGCCAGCAGCGTAGCGGGGACAGGGGTTCTCACTGAAGCTTTCTTT.

The chain employs TRBV5-1 and TRBJ1-1; TRBD1 agrees at 9 bases. J gave up 0 bases and V 3 bases, and 3 bases lay outside the gene matches. The V gene's germline CDR1 is SGHRS and CDR2 YFSETQ. The CDR3 runs to 15 residues. The CDR3 protein is CASSSGQGLNTEAFF. The CDR3 coding sequence is TGCGCCAGCAGCTCCGGACAGGGGTTGAACACTGAAGCTTTCTTT.

The rearrangement uses TRBV23-1 and TRBJ1-6, with TRBD1 identical over 7 bases. TRBV23-1 counts as an open reading frame of uncertain function. J was trimmed by 9 bases and V by 0 bases; bases with no gene match: 23. The CDR3 runs to 21 residues. CDR3 sequence: CASSQSAGTELAATHGSPLHF. CDR3 nucleotide sequence: TGCGCCAGCAGTCAATCCGCCGGGACAGAGTTAGCCGCCACCCATGGTTCACCCCTCCACTTT.

The V call is TRBV24-1, the J call TRBJ2-1; 7 bases fit TRBD2. The CDR3 has 15 amino acids. CDR1 KGHDR and CDR2 SFDVKD come from the germline V gene. Trimming removed 1 base from V and 6 bases from J; junction bases left unmatched: 5. CDR3 residues: CATSDLTPSGNEQFF. The CDR3 DNA is TGTGCCACCAGTGATTTAACGCCTAGCGGCAATGAGCAGTTCTTC.

This clone has only a few counts. V is TRBV5-6 and J is TRBJ1-6; D possibly corresponds to TRBD1 (5 bases). CDR1 and CDR2 from the germline V gene are SGHDT and YYEEEE. The CDR3 is 14 amino acids. V lost 4 bases and J 8 bases, leaving 13 bases between the germline ends. The CDR3 region has the DNA TGTGCCAGCAGCCCTGGACACGATGATTCACCCCTCCACTTT. Its protein is CASSPGHDDSPLHF. The whole variable domain, filled in from reference TRBV5-6 and TRBJ1-6, reads DAGVTQSPTHLIKTRGQQVTLRCSPKSGHDTVSWYQQALGQGPQFIFQYYEEEERQRGNFPDRFSGHQFPNYSSELNVNALLLGDSALYLCASSPGHDDSPLHFGNGTRLTVT.

DNA for the CDR3: TGCAGCGTTCCTGGACTAGCGGGGGAGACCCAGTACTTC. It encodes CSVPGLAGETQYF. J is TRBJ2-5 and V is TRBV29-1, with TRBD2 matching 12 bases. Germline CDR1 reads SQVTM; CDR2 reads ANQGSEA. V shed 5 bases, J shed 5 bases, and the junction held 3 bases outside the gene matches. The CDR3 length is 13 residues.

This clone was recorded once. Sequence at one end of the junction differs from germline and may be a read error. The V call is TRBV10-3, the J call TRBJ2-3; the D gene is possibly TRBD2 (7 bases). The CDR3 covers 13 residues. The V gene's germline CDR1 is ENHRY and CDR2 SYGVKD. CDR3 coding DNA: TGTGCCATCAGTGAGTCAGGGGGGGGCCGGATCCATTTT. Amino acid sequence: CAISESGGGRIHF.

The chain recombines TRBV29-1 with TRBJ2-6; D is perhaps TRBD1 (5 bases). CDR1 and CDR2 (germline): SQVTM, ANQGSEA. The germline V and J ends were trimmed by 5 bases and 1 base, with 12 bases remaining between them. The CDR3 extends over 15 amino acids. DNA of the CDR3: TGCAGCGTTCCAGACAGCCCTTCTGGGGCCAACGTCCTGACTTTC. Translated, it gives CSVPDSPSGANVLTF.

V usage is TRBV12-5 and J usage is TRBJ1-2; D is ambiguous. CDR1 LGHNT and CDR2 FRNRAP come from the germline V gene. V lost 0 bases and J 6 bases, leaving 20 bases between the germline ends. The CDR3 sequence is 17 residues long. CDR3 sequence: CASGLVKETPVPDGYTF. The CDR3 DNA reads as TGTGCTAGTGGTTTGGTAAAAGAGACACCTGTCCCCGATGGCTACACCTTC.

The rearrangement joins TRBV13 to TRBJ1-1, with a weak D call TRBD1 (5 bases). The length of the CDR3 is 14 residues. V lost 4 bases and J lost 4, with 13 bases in between. Per the germline V gene, CDR1 is PRHDT and CDR2 is FYEKMQ (reference sequence). The DNA for the CDR3 is TGTGCCAGCAGCTCAAGGGGTGGCGGCACTGAAGCTTTCTTT. Amino acids: CASSSRGGGTEAFF.

The rearrangement links TRBV19 to TRBJ1-6; possible D gene TRBD1, 6 bases. V was trimmed by 1 base and J by 5 bases, leaving 9 bases between them. This CDR3 is built from 15 residues. Germline V gene data show CDR1 as LNHDA and CDR2 as SQIVND (reference sequence). The CDR3, as DNA: TGTGCCAGTAGTATAGCTACAGGGAATAATTCACCCCTCCACTTT. Protein product: CASSIATGNNSPLHF. The complete variable domain, with remaining parts taken from reference TRBV19 and TRBJ1-6, reads DGGITQSPKYLFRKEGQNVTLSCEQNLNHDAMYWYRQDPGQGLRLIYYSQIVNDFQKGDIAEGYSVSREKKESFPLTVTSAQKNPTAFYLCASSIATGNNSPLHFGNGTRLTVT.

This rearrangement joins TRBV11-2 to TRBJ1-2; TRBD1 aligns across 9 bases. This CDR3 has 14 residues. The ends lost 1 base at V and 5 bases at J; junction bases unmatched: 2. CDR1 is SGHAT, CDR2 FQNNGV, per germline. The CDR3: CASSLAGTGYGYTF. The CDR3, as DNA: TGTGCCAGCAGCTTAGCCGGGACAGGGTATGGCTACACCTTC.

The rearrangement uses TRBV19 and TRBJ2-7, with 9 bases matching TRBD1. Germline CDR1 is LNHDA and CDR2 is SQIVND (reference sequence). The CDR3 covers 18 residues. V trimming: 1 base; J trimming: 2 bases; junction bases outside the gene matches: 12. The CDR3 protein is CASSIANPGQGYPYEQYF. As DNA, the CDR3 is TGTGCCAGTAGTATAGCTAATCCGGGACAGGGATACCCCTACGAGCAGTACTTC.

This clone was seen once. This chain joins TRBV24-1 and TRBJ2-7; TRBD2 aligns across 8 bases. CDR1 and CDR2 (germline): KGHDR, SFDVKD. J was trimmed by 4 bases and V by 2 bases; bases with no gene match: 12. The CDR3 consists of 17 residues. This CDR3 reads CATSDWRGARWSYEQYF. The CDR3 region has the DNA TGTGCCACCAGTGATTGGCGGGGGGCCCGTTGGAGTTACGAGCAGTACTTC.

The V call is TRBV7-2, the J call TRBJ2-7; TRBD2 agrees at 13 bases. Losses at the gene ends were 0 bases for V and 0 bases for J; bases not matched to a gene: 8. The CDR3 totals 19 residues. CDR1 and CDR2 (germline): SGHTA, FQGNSA. The CDR3 sequence: CASSLASLAGGLSSYEQYF. The DNA of the CDR3 is TGTGCCAGCAGCTTAGCCTCACTAGCGGGGGGGCTTAGCTCCTACGAGCAGTACTTC.

This chain connects TRBV7-3 to TRBJ2-1, with 10 bases matching TRBD1. V trimming: 2 bases; J trimming: 10 bases; junction bases outside the gene matches: 5. This CDR3 comprises 14 residues. Germline CDR1 reads SGHTA; CDR2 reads FQGTGA. The CDR3 bases are TGTGCCAGCAGCTTAGGGACAGGGGTACGAGAGCAGTTCTTC. Its translation: CASSLGTGVREQFF.

This clone was seen more than once but under ten times. The rearrangement uses TRBV7-9 and TRBJ1-3, with no clear D. The germline gives CDR1 SEHNR, CDR2 FQNEAQ (reference sequence). Trimming cost V 5 bases and J 1 base, with 9 bases left between them. The CDR3 is 14 amino acids. CDR3 in DNA: TGTGCCAGCAGCCAAGGAGGGTCTGGAAACACCATATATTTT. Amino acids: CASSQGGSGNTIYF.

This clone was observed a few times. V is TRBV5-1 and J is TRBJ1-2; 8 bases are a match to TRBD1. The CDR3 sequence is 16 residues long. Germline CDR1 SGHRS, CDR2 YFSETQ. Losses at the gene ends were 3 bases for V and 5 bases for J; bases not matched to a gene: 12. The DNA for the CDR3 is TGCGCCAGCAGCTCCTCTGGACAGGGTGTTCTGTATGGCTACACCTTC. Translating it yields CASSSSGQGVLYGYTF. Complete variable domain (other parts from reference TRBV5-1 and TRBJ1-2): KAGVTQTPRYLIKTRGQQVTLSCSPISGHRSVSWYQQTPGQGLQFLFEYFSETQRNKGNFPGRFSGRQFSNSRSEMNVSTLELGDSALYLCASSSSGQGVLYGYTFGSGTRLTVV.

The gene calls are TRBV6-5 and TRBJ1-3, with a tentative D call TRBD1 (5 bases). The CDR3 runs 14 residues. Germline assignment: CDR1 MNHEY and CDR2 SVGAGI. V was clipped by 5 bases and J by 2 bases, with 10 bases between them. The CDR3 is CASSRGEAGNTIYF. The CDR3 coding sequence is TGTGCCAGCAGTCGGGGGGAGGCTGGAAACACCATATATTTT.

This clone turned up a few times. V gene TRBV19 combines with J gene TRBJ2-7, with D possibly matching TRBD2 (6 bases). V was clipped by 7 bases and J by 4 bases, with 20 bases between them. From germline, CDR1 is LNHDA and CDR2 SQIVND (reference sequence). This CDR3 has 15 residues. The CDR3 DNA follows: TGTGCCAGTAAATGGAGGGACTCTGTTCGGTACGAGCAGTACTTC. This codes for CASKWRDSVRYEQYF. The full variable domain, with the rest looked up from reference TRBV19 and TRBJ2-7, is DGGITQSPKYLFRKEGQNVTLSCEQNLNHDAMYWYRQDPGQGLRLIYYSQIVNDFQKGDIAEGYSVSREKKESFPLTVTSAQKNPTAFYLCASKWRDSVRYEQYFGPGTRLTVT.

The chain combines TRBV18 with TRBJ1-1; no definite D call. The germline CDR1 and CDR2 sequences are KGHSH and LQKENI. Trimming pared 6 bases from V and 4 bases from J, leaving 15 bases between. The CDR3 runs 14 residues. The CDR3 region is CASSWGDAGTEAFF. CDR3 nucleotides: TGTGCCAGCTCCTGGGGAGATGCGGGCACTGAAGCTTTCTTT.

The genes are TRBV12-3 or TRBV12-4 and TRBJ2-7; a weak D match, TRBD2 (7 bases). Trimming cost V 2 bases and J 6 bases, with 11 bases left between them. This CDR3 has 13 residues. CDR3 coding DNA: TGTGCCAGCAGTTTACAGGGGAGGGGCGAGCAGTACTTC. It is translated as CASSLQGRGEQYF.

This sequence joins TRBV5-6 and TRBJ2-1; TRBD1 aligns across 8 bases. Per germline, CDR1 SGHDT and CDR2 YYEEEE. V shed 4 bases, J shed 4 bases, and the junction held 4 bases outside the gene matches. The CDR3 loop spans 14 amino acids. The CDR3 DNA sequence: TGTGCCAGCAGCCCCGGGACAGGTTACAATGAGCAGTTCTTC. Its translation: CASSPGTGYNEQFF.